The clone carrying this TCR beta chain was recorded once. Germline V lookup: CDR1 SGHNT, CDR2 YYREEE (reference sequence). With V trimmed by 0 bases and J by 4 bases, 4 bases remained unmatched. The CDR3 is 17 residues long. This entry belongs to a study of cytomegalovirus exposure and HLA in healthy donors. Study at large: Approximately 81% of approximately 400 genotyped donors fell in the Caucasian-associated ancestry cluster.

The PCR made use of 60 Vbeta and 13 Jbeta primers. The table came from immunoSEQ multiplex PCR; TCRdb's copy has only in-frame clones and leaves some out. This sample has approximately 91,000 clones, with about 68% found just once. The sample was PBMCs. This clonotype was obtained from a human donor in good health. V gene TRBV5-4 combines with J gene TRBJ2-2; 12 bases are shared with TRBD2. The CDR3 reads CASSLGLAGALTGELFF. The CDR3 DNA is TGTGCCAGCAGCTTGGGACTAGCGGGGGCCCTCACCGGGGAGCTGTTTTTT.